The 22 T cell receptor beta chains given below trace back to one sample, sequenced in a study of beta chain features in type 1 diabetes. Sequenced material consisted of expressed TCRB transcripts (all of the isolated RNA was reverse transcribed). Repertoires were generated with immunoSEQ multiplex PCR, while TCRdb's copy carries only in-frame clones and drops some. The data hold 130,000 to 150,000 clones, with nearly 9.5% observed a single time. Sequencing input: central memory CD4+ T cells from blood. The receptors derive from a man younger than 30 in good health.

This sequence joins TRBV2 and TRBJ1-5, with a possible D match to TRBD1 (5 bases). The CDR3 runs 16 residues. Trimming stripped 4 bases from V and 1 base from J, with 14 bases between. The germline V gene has CDR1 SNHLY and CDR2 FYNNEI. The CDR3 sequence is CASSGGQGLSNQPQHF. CDR3 nucleotides: TGTGCCAGCAGTGGAGGTCAGGGCTTGAGCAATCAGCCCCAGCATTTT.

This clone has only a few counts. The chain carries TRBV4-1 and TRBJ1-2; TRBD1 matches 8 bases. In germline, CDR1 is MGHRA, CDR2 YSYEKL. The CDR3 spans 16 residues. V was clipped by 4 bases and J by 0 bases; unmatched bases: 7. DNA for the CDR3: TGCGCCAGCAGCCGAAGCTCGGACAGGGCTAACTATGGCTACACCTTC. Its protein is CASSRSSDRANYGYTF.

This clone was observed a handful of times. This sequence joins TRBV7-2 and TRBJ2-7, with 9 bases aligning to TRBD2. Germline V gene sequence: CDR1 SGHTA, CDR2 FQGNSA. There are 15 residues in the CDR3. V shed 1 base, J shed 3 bases, and the junction held 4 bases outside the gene matches. In DNA, the CDR3 is TGTGCCAGCAGCTTAGGGACTAGCGAGGACTACGAGCAGTACTTC. Translation gives CASSLGTSEDYEQYF.

This clone was picked up a small number of times. The J gene is TRBJ2-7, the V gene TRBV28; possible D gene TRBD1, 6 bases. Germline V CDR1 and CDR2: MDHEN, SYDVKM. CDR3 length: 13 amino acids. Trimming removed 4 bases from V and 6 bases from J, with 13 bases in between. The CDR3 here is CASSWTVKGEQYF. The CDR3 region has the DNA TGTGCCAGCAGTTGGACAGTCAAAGGCGAGCAGTACTTC.

This clone was found a few times. The rearrangement links TRBV6-5 to TRBJ1-2; unclear D gene. V shed 2 bases and J shed 5 bases, with 12 bases lying between them. The CDR3 runs to 14 residues. Germline V gives CDR1 MNHEY, CDR2 SVGAGI. CDR3 DNA: TGTGCCAGCAGTTACGGGTACGAGGAATATGGCTACACCTTC. It translates to CASSYGYEEYGYTF.

J is TRBJ2-1 and V is TRBV5-6; no reliable D call. Trimming cost V 4 bases and J 0 bases, with 14 bases left between them. CDR1 is SGHDT and CDR2 is YYEEEE in the germline V gene. The CDR3 has 16 amino acids. The CDR3 DNA is TGTGCCAGCAGCCCAACTACTTACACCTCCTACAATGAGCAGTTCTTC. Amino acid sequence: CASSPTTYTSYNEQFF.

This clone appeared a few times. V is TRBV5-4 and J is TRBJ1-4, with TRBD1 as a possible D gene (5 bases). Trimming stripped 4 bases from V and 3 bases from J, with 10 bases between. The CDR3 is made up of 14 amino acids. The germline V gene encodes CDR1 SGHNT and CDR2 YYREEE (reference sequence). For the CDR3, the DNA is TGTGCCAGCAGCCCCGACAGTGCTAATGAAAAACTGTTTTTT. This sequence encodes CASSPDSANEKLFF.

This chain uses TRBV7-6 with TRBJ2-5, with D possibly TRBD2 on 6 matching bases. Germline CDR1 reads SGHVS; CDR2 reads FNYEAQ. The CDR3 loop spans 14 amino acids. Trimming cost V 5 bases and J 3 bases, with 13 bases left between them. The CDR3, as DNA: TGTGCCAGCAGCCCTCGGGACTTCGAAGAGACCCAGTACTTC. Protein sequence: CASSPRDFEETQYF.

The chain joins TRBV19 to TRBJ1-5; 8 nucleotides agree with TRBD1. The CDR3 contains 16 residues. The V gene's germline CDR1 is LNHDA and CDR2 SQIVND (reference sequence). V shed 5 bases, J shed 0 bases, and the junction held 6 bases outside the gene matches. CDR3 coding DNA: TGTGCCAGTAGTCCCCGGACAGGGAATAGCAATCAGCCCCAGCATTTT. As protein: CASSPRTGNSNQPQHF.

This clone was found a few times. V usage is TRBV18 and J usage is TRBJ1-2; 7 nucleotides agree with TRBD1. After removal of 0 bases from V and 7 bases from J, the junction contained 8 bases not matched to a gene. Germline values: CDR1 KGHSH, CDR2 LQKENI. The CDR3 is 15 amino acids. CDR3 residues: CASSPPVRGEGGYTF. The CDR3 bases are TGTGCCAGCTCACCACCGGTCAGGGGGGAAGGTGGCTACACCTTC.

This clone appeared a few times. This chain uses TRBV9 with TRBJ2-1; weak D call: TRBD2 (6 bases). Germline-derived CDR1 and CDR2 are SGDLS and YYNGEE. Trimming cost V 3 bases and J 2 bases, with 12 bases left between them. The CDR3 sequence is 15 residues long. CDR3 coding DNA: TGTGCCAGCAGCGCGGGGGATACGACCTACAATGAGCAGTTCTTC. Translated, it gives CASSAGDTTYNEQFF. Together with reference TRBV9 and TRBJ2-1, the CDR3 gives the full variable domain: DSGVTQTPKHLITATGQRVTLRCSPRSGDLSVYWYQQSLDQGLQFLIQYYNGEERAKGNILERFSAQQFPDLHSELNLSSLELGDSALYFCASSAGDTTYNEQFFGPGTRLTVL.

This clone was seen ten or more times. This chain uses TRBV7-2 with TRBJ2-7, with D perhaps TRBD1 (5 bases). V lost 1 base to trimming and J lost 0 bases, with 10 bases between them. This CDR3 has 15 residues. Per the germline V gene, CDR1 is SGHTA and CDR2 is FQGNSA. The CDR3 here is CASSLVVDSSYEQYF. The CDR3 region has the DNA TGTGCCAGCAGCTTAGTGGTCGACAGCTCCTACGAGCAGTACTTC.

There are a few counts of this clone. The chain employs TRBV6-5 and TRBJ2-3; 9 positions match TRBD1. The length of the CDR3 is 14 residues. In germline, CDR1 is MNHEY, CDR2 SVGAGI. Losses at the gene ends were 6 bases for V and 5 bases for J; bases not matched to a gene: 6. The CDR3 nucleotides read TGTGCCAGCAGACAAGACAGGGGGAGAGATACGCAGTATTTT. As protein: CASRQDRGRDTQYF.

The sample holds a few counts of this clone. Other nucleotide sequences from this sample produce the same CDR3. The J gene is TRBJ1-5, the V gene TRBV5-4; D is unclear. CDR1 and CDR2 from the germline V gene are SGHNT and YYREEE (reference sequence). Trimming shortened V by 0 bases and J by 4 bases, and 5 bases separated the two germline ends. The CDR3 length is 13 residues. CDR3 region: CASSLDSNQPQHF. The CDR3 nucleotides are TGTGCCAGCAGCTTGGACAGTAATCAGCCCCAGCATTTT. Full variable domain (missing parts from reference TRBV5-4 and TRBJ1-5): ETGVTQSPTHLIKTRGQQVTLRCSSQSGHNTVSWYQQALGQGPQFIFQYYREEENGRGNFPPRFSGLQFPNYSSELNVNALELDDSALYLCASSLDSNQPQHFGDGTRLSIL.

This chain links TRBV6-5 with TRBJ2-1, with D maybe TRBD1 (6 bases). V shed 6 bases and J shed 7 bases, with 19 bases lying between them. Germline V gene lookup returns CDR1 MNHEY and CDR2 SVGAGI. This CDR3 has 15 amino acids. The CDR3 DNA follows: TGTGCCAGCAGCCAAGTATTCGGGACACCTAATGAGCAGTTCTTC. It yields the protein CASSQVFGTPNEQFF.

V is TRBV7-2 and J is TRBJ1-1; D gene ambiguous. Trimming shortened V by 1 base and J by 3 bases, and 12 bases separated the two germline ends. Per the germline V gene, CDR1 is SGHTA and CDR2 is FQGNSA. The CDR3 is 15 residues long. CDR3: CASSLGYESYTEAFF. CDR3 DNA: TGTGCCAGCAGCTTAGGGTACGAGTCCTACACTGAAGCTTTCTTT.

This clone has more than one count but fewer than ten. The gene calls are TRBV25-1 and TRBJ2-7, with 9 nucleotides matching TRBD1. The CDR3 is 15 residues long. Losses at the gene ends were 3 bases for V and 7 bases for J; bases not matched to a gene: 10. Germline-derived CDR1 and CDR2 are MGHDK and SYGVNS. CDR3 coding DNA: TGTGCCAGCAGTGATGGGACAGGGACCCCTCGGGAGCAGTACTTC. Its translation: CASSDGTGTPREQYF.

This clone was seen more than once but under ten times. The chain has TRBV7-2 and TRBJ2-3; TRBD2 agrees at 9 bases. Germline loops: CDR1 SGHTA, CDR2 FQGNSA. CDR3 length equals 16 residues. The V gene end was trimmed by 0 bases and the J gene end by 3 bases; junction bases not matched to a gene: 4. The CDR3 DNA reads as TGTGCCAGCAGCTTAGCGTCACTAGCGGGTACAGATACGCAGTATTTT. Its protein product is CASSLASLAGTDTQYF.

This clone was counted between two and nine times. The chain combines TRBV28 with TRBJ1-2, with D possibly being TRBD1 (5 bases). The CDR3 runs 11 residues. V lost 5 bases, J lost 7 bases, and 8 bases lay in between. Per the germline V gene, CDR1 is MDHEN and CDR2 is SYDVKM. CDR3 residues: CASSKTAGYTF. CDR3 sequence (DNA): TGTGCCAGCAGTAAGACAGCTGGCTACACCTTC.

V usage is TRBV19 and J usage is TRBJ1-5, with 8 bases aligning to TRBD1. Germline V CDR1 and CDR2: LNHDA, SQIVND (reference sequence). V lost 5 bases, J lost 0 bases, and 6 bases stayed unmatched. There are 16 residues in the CDR3. The CDR3 DNA reads as TGTGCCAGTAGTCCGCGACAGGGGTCTAGCAATCAGCCCCAGCATTTT. Translated: CASSPRQGSSNQPQHF.

This clone was seen ten or more times. J is TRBJ2-1 and V is TRBV28; TRBD1 matches at 8 bases. The germline V gene has CDR1 MDHEN and CDR2 SYDVKM. The CDR3 loop spans 14 amino acids. Trimming cost V 6 bases and J 7 bases; bases outside gene matches: 8. CDR3 region: CASSTGGIGNEQFF. In nucleotides, the CDR3 is TGTGCCAGCAGCACAGGGGGGATTGGGAATGAGCAGTTCTTC.

The V gene is TRBV28, the J gene TRBJ2-4; D may be TRBD2 (5 bases). V was clipped by 8 bases and J by 10 bases, with 9 bases between them. The CDR3 length is 10 residues. Germline values: CDR1 MDHEN, CDR2 SYDVKM. The CDR3 protein is CASGQRIQYF. CDR3 DNA sequence: TGTGCCAGCGGTCAGCGGATTCAGTACTTC.